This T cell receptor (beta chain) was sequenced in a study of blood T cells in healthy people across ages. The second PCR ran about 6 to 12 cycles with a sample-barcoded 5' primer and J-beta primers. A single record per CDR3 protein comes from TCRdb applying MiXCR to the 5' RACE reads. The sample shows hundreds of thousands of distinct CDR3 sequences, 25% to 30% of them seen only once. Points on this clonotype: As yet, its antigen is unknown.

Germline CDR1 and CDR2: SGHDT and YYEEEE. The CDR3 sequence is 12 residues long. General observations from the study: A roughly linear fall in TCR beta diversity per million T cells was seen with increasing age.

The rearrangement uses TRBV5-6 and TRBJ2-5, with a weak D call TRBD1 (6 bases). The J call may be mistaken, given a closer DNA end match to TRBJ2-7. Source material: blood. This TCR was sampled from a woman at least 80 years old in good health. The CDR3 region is CASSLNRAEQYF. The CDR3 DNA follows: TGTGCCAGCAGCTTGAACAGGGCCGAGCAGTACTTC.